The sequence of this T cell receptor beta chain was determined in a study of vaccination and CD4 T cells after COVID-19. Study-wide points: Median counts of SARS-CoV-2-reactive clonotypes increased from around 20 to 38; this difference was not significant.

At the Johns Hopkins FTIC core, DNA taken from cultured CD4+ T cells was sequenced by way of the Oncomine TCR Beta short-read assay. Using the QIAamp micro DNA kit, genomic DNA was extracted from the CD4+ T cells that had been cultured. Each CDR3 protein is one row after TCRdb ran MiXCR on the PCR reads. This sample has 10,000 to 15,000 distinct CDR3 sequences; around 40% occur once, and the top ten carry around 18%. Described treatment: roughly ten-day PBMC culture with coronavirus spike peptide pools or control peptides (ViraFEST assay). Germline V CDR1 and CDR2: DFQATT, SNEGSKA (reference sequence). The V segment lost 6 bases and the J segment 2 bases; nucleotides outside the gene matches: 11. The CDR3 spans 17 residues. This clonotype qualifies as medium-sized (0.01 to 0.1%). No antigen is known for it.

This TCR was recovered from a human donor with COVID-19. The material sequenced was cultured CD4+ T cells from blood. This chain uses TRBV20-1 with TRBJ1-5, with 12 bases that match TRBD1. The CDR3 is CSAWRGTGGTGNQPQHF. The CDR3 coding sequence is TGCAGTGCATGGAGGGGGACAGGGGGCACGGGCAATCAGCCCCAGCATTTT.